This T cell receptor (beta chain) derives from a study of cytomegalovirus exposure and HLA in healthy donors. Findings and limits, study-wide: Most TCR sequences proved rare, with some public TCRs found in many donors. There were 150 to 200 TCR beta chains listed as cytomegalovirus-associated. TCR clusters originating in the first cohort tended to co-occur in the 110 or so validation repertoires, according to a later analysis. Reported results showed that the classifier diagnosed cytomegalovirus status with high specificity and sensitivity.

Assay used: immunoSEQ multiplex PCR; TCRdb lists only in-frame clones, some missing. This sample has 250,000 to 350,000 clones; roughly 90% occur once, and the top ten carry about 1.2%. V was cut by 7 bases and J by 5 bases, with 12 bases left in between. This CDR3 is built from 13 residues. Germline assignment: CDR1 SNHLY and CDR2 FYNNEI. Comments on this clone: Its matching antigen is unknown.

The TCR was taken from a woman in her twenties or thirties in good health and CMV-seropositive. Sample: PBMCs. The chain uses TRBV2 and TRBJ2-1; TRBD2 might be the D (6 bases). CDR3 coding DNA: TGTGCCAGCACCGCGGGAAACGACAATGAGCAGTTCTTC. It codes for CASTAGNDNEQFF.